This passage covers 21 T cell receptor beta chains from one sample sequenced in a study of shared clonotypes between healthy human individuals. The method was immunoSEQ multiplex PCR; TCRdb's version includes in-frame clones alone and lacks a portion of them. The data show 650,000 to 750,000 clones, about three quarters seen once. The sequenced material came from memory CD4+ T cells sorted from blood. The subset here: CD45RA-negative fraction. The receptors derive from a woman aged 25 to 39 in good health.

This chain joins TRBV2 and TRBJ2-5; TRBD1 aligns across 8 bases. The CDR3 length is 14 residues. V trimming: 1 base; J trimming: 2 bases; junction bases outside the gene matches: 0. Germline V gene sequence: CDR1 SNHLY, CDR2 FYNNEI. In nucleotides, the CDR3 is TGTGCCAGCAGTGAAGGGACAGGGCAAGAGACCCAGTACTTC. Amino acids: CASSEGTGQETQYF.

The chain is built from TRBV7-9 and TRBJ2-1; 7 bases align to TRBD2. Germline CDR1 SEHNR, CDR2 FQNEAQ (reference sequence). The CDR3 is made up of 14 amino acids. With V trimmed by 5 bases and J by 8 bases, 9 bases remained unmatched. CDR3: CASSPRTRPDEQFF. DNA for the CDR3: TGTGCCAGCAGCCCTAGGACTAGACCGGATGAGCAGTTCTTC.

This clone was found many times. This chain uses TRBV4-2 with TRBJ1-2; 9 nucleotides agree with TRBD1. The CDR3 loop spans 15 amino acids. J gave up 4 bases and V 0 bases, and 3 bases lay outside the gene matches. Germline values: CDR1 LGHNA, CDR2 YNFKEQ. CDR3: CASSQDRTGAYGYTF. Here the CDR3 DNA reads TGTGCCAGCAGCCAAGATAGGACAGGGGCCTATGGCTACACCTTC.

The chain links TRBV25-1 to TRBJ2-7, with 7 bases matching TRBD2. This CDR3 spans 15 amino acids. Trimming at V came to 3 bases and at J to 0 bases, leaving 5 bases not matched to a gene. Germline V gives CDR1 MGHDK, CDR2 SYGVNS. The CDR3 loop reads CASSDEAGTSYEQYF. The DNA for the CDR3 is TGTGCCAGCAGTGACGAAGCGGGAACCTCCTACGAGCAGTACTTC.

The V gene is TRBV27, the J gene TRBJ2-7; 12 positions match TRBD1. The J segment lost 6 bases and the V segment lost 5 bases, leaving 8 bases of the junction unmatched. Germline assignment: CDR1 MNHEY and CDR2 SMNVEV (reference sequence). The CDR3 has 15 residues. In nucleotides, the CDR3 is TGTGCCAGCAGTACCACCGGGACAGGGGGCGGCGAGCAGTACTTC. Translation: CASSTTGTGGGEQYF.

The count of this clone is one. This chain joins TRBV27 and TRBJ2-5; D is unclear. The V gene's germline CDR1 is MNHEY and CDR2 SMNVEV (reference sequence). The CDR3 has 12 residues. V lost 3 bases, J lost 4 bases, and 6 bases lay in between. This CDR3 is CASSLAGETQYF. The CDR3 coding sequence is TGTGCCAGCAGTTTGGCAGGAGAGACCCAGTACTTC.

This clone was detected a few times. J is TRBJ2-7 and V is TRBV6-5; no definite D call. Trimming took off 2 bases at V and 2 bases at J, with 7 bases between the two ends. The CDR3 has 13 amino acids. Germline assignment: CDR1 MNHEY and CDR2 SVGAGI. In nucleotides, the CDR3 is TGTGCCAGCAGTTACAGGCGCACCTACGAGCAGTACTTC. Translating it yields CASSYRRTYEQYF.

The V and J genes are TRBV5-1 and TRBJ1-1, with no clear D. V was pared by 3 bases and J by 3 bases, with 15 bases between. The CDR3 runs to 15 residues. Germline CDR1 and CDR2: SGHRS and YFSETQ. CDR3 sequence reads: CASSSRRGGDTEAFF. The DNA of the CDR3 is TGCGCCAGCAGCTCGAGGAGAGGTGGGGACACTGAAGCTTTCTTT.

This clone has a handful of counts. The rearrangement uses TRBV29-1 and TRBJ1-2; 9 bases line up with TRBD1. The CDR3 totals 16 residues. J gave up 5 bases and V 0 bases, and 10 bases lay outside the gene matches. Germline V lookup: CDR1 SQVTM, CDR2 ANQGSEA. The CDR3 reads CSVEDGVGQGFYGYTF. CDR3 nucleotides: TGCAGCGTTGAAGATGGGGTGGGACAGGGATTTTATGGCTACACCTTC.

The chain joins TRBV28 to TRBJ1-1, with 10 bases that match TRBD1. J lost 1 base, V lost 6 bases, and 5 bases had no gene match. CDR1 and CDR2 from the germline V gene are MDHEN and SYDVKM. The CDR3 spans 15 residues. CDR3 region: CASRPGTGANTEAFF. The CDR3 DNA is TGTGCCAGCAGACCCGGGACAGGGGCGAACACTGAAGCTTTCTTT.

The chain has TRBV25-1 and TRBJ2-4, with a weak D call TRBD1 (6 bases). Germline V gene lookup returns CDR1 MGHDK and CDR2 SYGVNS. This CDR3 is 14 amino acids long. V shed 1 base and J shed 6 bases, with 10 bases lying between them. The CDR3 sequence: CASSEWVQGNIQYF. CDR3 in DNA: TGTGCCAGCAGTGAATGGGTACAGGGAAACATTCAGTACTTC.

The chain carries TRBV18 and TRBJ1-2; maybe TRBD1 (6 bases). V was shortened by 3 bases and J by 4 bases, with 15 bases between the two germline ends. The germline V gene has CDR1 KGHSH and CDR2 LQKENI. The CDR3 spans 15 residues. DNA of the CDR3: TGTGCCAGCTCACCGAACAGGGACGGGCTCTATGGCTACACCTTC. It yields the protein CASSPNRDGLYGYTF.

CDR3 region: CASSESTGETYEQYF. The CDR3 DNA is TGTGCCAGCAGTGAAAGTACAGGGGAAACCTACGAGCAGTACTTC. V is TRBV6-1 and J is TRBJ2-7, with 7 bases lining up with TRBD1. Germline CDR1 reads MNHNS; CDR2 reads SASEGT. J lost 2 bases, V lost 2 bases, and 6 bases had no gene match. CDR3 length: 15 residues.

This CDR3 reads CASSQDPGSDTQYF. DNA of the CDR3: TGTGCCAGCAGCCAAGACCCCGGGTCAGATACGCAGTATTTT. The chain employs TRBV14 and TRBJ2-3; D is undetermined. CDR3 length: 14 residues. The germline V and J ends were trimmed by 0 bases and 4 bases, with 8 bases remaining between them. Germline CDR1 reads SGHDN; CDR2 reads FVKESK.

This clone occurred a few times. The chain recombines TRBV11-1 with TRBJ2-3; D unresolved. CDR3 length equals 15 residues. Trimming left V 5 bases short and J 0 bases short, with 12 bases between. Germline CDR1 is SGHAT and CDR2 is FQDESV (reference sequence). CDR3 sequence (DNA): TGTGCCAGCAGCGGCAAAACTTTTAGCACAGATACGCAGTATTTT. Its protein is CASSGKTFSTDTQYF.

This clone appeared a few times. The CDR3 bases are TGCGCCAGCAGCTTCACAGGGGGCACTGCTGAAGCTTTCTTT. Protein: CASSFTGGTAEAFF. The chain has TRBV5-1 and TRBJ1-1; 9 positions match TRBD1. The germline gives CDR1 SGHRS, CDR2 YFSETQ. This CDR3 contains 14 residues. J was trimmed by 6 bases and V by 2 bases; bases with no gene match: 5. The entire variable domain, with the rest obtained from reference TRBV5-1 and TRBJ1-1, is as follows: KAGVTQTPRYLIKTRGQQVTLSCSPISGHRSVSWYQQTPGQGLQFLFEYFSETQRNKGNFPGRFSGRQFSNSRSEMNVSTLELGDSALYLCASSFTGGTAEAFFGQGTRLTVV.

The rearrangement joins TRBV5-1 to TRBJ1-1, with 9 bases lining up with TRBD1. The V gene's germline CDR1 is SGHRS and CDR2 YFSETQ. This CDR3 comprises 14 residues. Trimming removed 7 bases from V and 0 bases from J; junction bases left unmatched: 4. The CDR3 nucleotides read TGCGCCAGCCGACAGGGGGTCATGAACACTGAAGCTTTCTTT. This codes for CASRQGVMNTEAFF.

The chain joins TRBV5-1 to TRBJ2-1; TRBD2 matches at 13 bases. The CDR3 runs 14 residues. Germline V gives CDR1 SGHRS, CDR2 YFSETQ. V lost 3 bases and J lost 10; bases outside the gene matches: 4. The CDR3 DNA is TGCGCCAGCAGCTCGGGACTAGCGGGGAAAGAGCAGTTCTTC. It yields the protein CASSSGLAGKEQFF. Combining the CDR3 with reference TRBV5-1 and TRBJ2-1 gives the whole variable domain KAGVTQTPRYLIKTRGQQVTLSCSPISGHRSVSWYQQTPGQGLQFLFEYFSETQRNKGNFPGRFSGRQFSNSRSEMNVSTLELGDSALYLCASSSGLAGKEQFFGPGTRLTVL.

DNA for the CDR3: TGCGCCAGCAGCACGGGGGACAGCATGAACACTGAAGCTTTCTTT. This sequence encodes CASSTGDSMNTEAFF. The chain employs TRBV5-1 and TRBJ1-1, with 7 bases lining up with TRBD1. CDR3 length: 15 amino acids. Trimming at V came to 4 bases and at J to 0 bases, leaving 6 bases not matched to a gene. Germline V gene lookup returns CDR1 SGHRS and CDR2 YFSETQ.

The chain employs TRBV7-2 and TRBJ2-1; D remains ambiguous. There are 15 residues in the CDR3. The germline CDR1 and CDR2 sequences are SGHTA and FQGNSA. With 1 base removed from V and 6 bases from J, the gap between germline ends came to 13 bases. The CDR3 nucleotides read TGTGCCAGCAGCTTAGGGACGATTTCGGGCAATGAGCAGTTCTTC. This gives the protein CASSLGTISGNEQFF.

This clone was detected ten times or more. The chain links TRBV19 to TRBJ1-1; the D gene is possibly TRBD1 (6 bases). The CDR3 has 14 amino acids. Deletions cut 8 bases from V and 3 bases from J, with 16 bases between. Germline lookup yields CDR1 LNHDA and CDR2 SQIVND (reference sequence). The CDR3 DNA reads TGTGCCAGTTCCAACGATCAGGGGTACACTGAAGCTTTCTTT. This sequence encodes CASSNDQGYTEAFF.